The clone carrying this TCR beta chain was picked up a small number of times. The antigen remains undetermined. Each cDNA held unique molecular identifiers, and template switching gave it a universal primer site. TCRdb fed the 5' RACE reads into MiXCR, producing one record per CDR3 protein. The sample has around 680,000 distinct CDR3 sequences, 8.6% seen once; the top ten hold roughly 0.97%. These data originate in a study of identical twins. General observations from the study: Because invariant MAIT and iNKT cells could be present, zero-insertion analyses could be partly confounded.

Germline trimming cut 5 bases from V and 9 bases from J; bases unmatched to any gene: 11. CDR3 length equals 15 residues. The germline gives CDR1 SGHAT, CDR2 FQNNGV. The same sample was also studied in work on yellow fever vaccine responses in identical twins. According to that study: After vaccination, twins' T cell response reportedly seemed partly convergent, partly personalized.

This TCR derives from a woman aged 18-29 years in good health. This chain uses TRBV11-2 with TRBJ2-1, with 9 bases that match TRBD1. The sequenced sample was PBMCs. In DNA form, the CDR3 reads TGTGCCAGCAGCCCGACCGGGACAGGGTCCGGTGAGCAGTTCTTC. Translated: CASSPTGTGSGEQFF.